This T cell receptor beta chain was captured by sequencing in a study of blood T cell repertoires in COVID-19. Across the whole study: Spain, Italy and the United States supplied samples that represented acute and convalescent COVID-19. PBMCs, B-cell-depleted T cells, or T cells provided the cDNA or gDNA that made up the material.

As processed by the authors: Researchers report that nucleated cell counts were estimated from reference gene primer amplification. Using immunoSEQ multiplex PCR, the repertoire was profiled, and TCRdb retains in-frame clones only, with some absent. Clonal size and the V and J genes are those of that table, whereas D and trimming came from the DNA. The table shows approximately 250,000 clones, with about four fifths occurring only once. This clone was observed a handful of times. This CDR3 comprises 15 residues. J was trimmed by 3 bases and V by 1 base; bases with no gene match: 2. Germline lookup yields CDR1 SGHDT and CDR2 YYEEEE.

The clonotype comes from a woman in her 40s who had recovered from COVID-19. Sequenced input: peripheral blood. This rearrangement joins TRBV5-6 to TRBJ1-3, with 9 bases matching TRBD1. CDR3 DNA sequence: TGTGCCAGCAGCTTGACGGGACAGGGTGGAAACACCATATATTTT. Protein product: CASSLTGQGGNTIYF.